A single sample gave rise to the 10 T cell receptor beta chains below, sequenced in a study of radiotherapy plus CTLA-4 blockade in lung cancer. Clones were read by immunoSEQ multiplex PCR, and TCRdb kept only the in-frame ones, dropping some. Of around 99,000 clones in the sample, 80% to 90% are singletons; the top ten hold 4.5% to 5%. The material was peripheral blood, obtained from a patient treated with radiotherapy plus ipilimumab. The receptors were gathered from a human donor with non-small cell lung cancer that progressed on radiotherapy plus ipilimumab.

Here the CDR3 reads CASSTAGLSNTGELFF. The CDR3 region has the DNA TGTGCCAGCAGCACAGCAGGACTATCAAACACCGGGGAGCTGTTTTTT. This rearrangement joins TRBV9 to TRBJ2-2; tentative D call: TRBD2 (6 bases). Trimming removed 4 bases at V and 2 bases at J, with 15 bases between. CDR1 is SGDLS, CDR2 YYNGEE, per germline. The CDR3 is 16 residues long. The full variable domain, with the rest looked up from reference TRBV9 and TRBJ2-2, is DSGVTQTPKHLITATGQRVTLRCSPRSGDLSVYWYQQSLDQGLQFLIQYYNGEERAKGNILERFSAQQFPDLHSELNLSSLELGDSALYFCASSTAGLSNTGELFFGEGSRLTVL.

This clone came up once. This chain uses TRBV10-3 with TRBJ1-5; possibly TRBD1 for D (6 bases). The CDR3 has 15 amino acids. The V end was cut by 0 bases, the J end by 6 bases, with 12 bases between. Germline V gene lookup returns CDR1 ENHRY and CDR2 SYGVKD. This chain's CDR3 is CAISESSGAGQPQHF. CDR3 nucleotide sequence: TGTGCCATCAGTGAGTCGTCGGGGGCGGGTCAGCCCCAGCATTTT.

The J gene is TRBJ2-2, the V gene TRBV5-1; D uncertain. CDR3 length equals 14 residues. Germline loops: CDR1 SGHRS, CDR2 YFSETQ. V was clipped by 1 base and J by 6 bases, with 10 bases between them. The CDR3 nucleotides are TGCGCCAGCAGCTTGTATCGTGGGCCCGGGGAGCTGTTTTTT. This gives the protein CASSLYRGPGELFF. The full variable domain, with the rest looked up from reference TRBV5-1 and TRBJ2-2, is KAGVTQTPRYLIKTRGQQVTLSCSPISGHRSVSWYQQTPGQGLQFLFEYFSETQRNKGNFPGRFSGRQFSNSRSEMNVSTLELGDSALYLCASSLYRGPGELFFGEGSRLTVL.

This chain links TRBV5-4 with TRBJ1-1; D not resolved. V dropped 3 bases and J dropped 5 bases, with 14 bases sitting between them. Germline lookup yields CDR1 SGHNT and CDR2 YYREEE (reference sequence). The CDR3 is 14 residues long. The CDR3 region has the DNA TGTGCCAGCAGCTCGAGGGTGAGTCAGACTGAAGCTTTCTTT. Translated, it gives CASSSRVSQTEAFF.

This sequence joins TRBV27 and TRBJ1-4; TRBD1 is a possible D gene (5 bases). CDR1 and CDR2 (germline): MNHEY, SMNVEV (reference sequence). CDR3 length equals 15 residues. The V end lost 4 bases, the J end lost 7 bases, and 16 bases lay between the germline ends. This CDR3 reads CASSSYLGRGEKLFF. The DNA of the CDR3 is TGTGCCAGCAGTTCCTACCTGGGACGAGGTGAAAAACTGTTTTTT.

This clone has only a few counts. The chain recombines TRBV7-9 with TRBJ1-4, with D hard to call. Trimming removed 5 bases at V and 0 bases at J, with 13 bases between. Germline V gene lookup returns CDR1 SEHNR and CDR2 FQNEAQ (reference sequence). The CDR3 loop spans 16 amino acids. As DNA, the CDR3 is TGTGCCAGCAGCCCCCGGGAGGCACCAACTAATGAAAAACTGTTTTTT. Amino acid sequence: CASSPREAPTNEKLFF.

V gene TRBV29-1 combines with J gene TRBJ1-3, with D maybe TRBD1 (5 bases). V dropped 4 bases and J dropped 1 base, with 8 bases sitting between them. This CDR3 contains 13 residues. Germline assignment: CDR1 SQVTM and CDR2 ANQGSEA. This CDR3 reads CSVGGQSGNTIYF. CDR3 coding DNA: TGCAGCGTTGGCGGACAATCTGGAAACACCATATATTTT.

This chain joins TRBV15 and TRBJ1-1; D is unresolved. The CDR3 runs 14 residues. The germline V gene encodes CDR1 LNHNV and CDR2 YYDKDF (reference sequence). Trimming removed 3 bases from V and 1 base from J, with 9 bases in between. CDR3 loop: CATSRWTENTEAFF. CDR3 nucleotides: TGTGCCACCAGCAGGTGGACGGAGAACACTGAAGCTTTCTTT.

J is TRBJ2-1 and V is TRBV6-6; 8 positions match TRBD2. CDR3 length: 14 amino acids. Per germline, CDR1 MNHNY and CDR2 SVGAGI (reference sequence). J lost 2 bases, V lost 6 bases, and 3 bases had no gene match. DNA of the CDR3: TGTGCCAGCAGGGGCGGGAGGACCTACAATGAGCAGTTCTTC. Amino acid sequence: CASRGGRTYNEQFF.

CDR3 coding DNA: TGCGCCAGCAGCCAAGATGGGCAGCTCCCCTCCTACGAGCAGTACTTC. Protein: CASSQDGQLPSYEQYF. The V call is TRBV4-1, the J call TRBJ2-7; D ambiguous. CDR3 length: 16 amino acids. Germline V gene lookup returns CDR1 MGHRA and CDR2 YSYEKL. Trimming left V 0 bases short and J 0 bases short, with 12 bases between.